These 14 T cell receptor beta chains were sequenced from one sample in a study of blood T cell repertoires in COVID-19. Method: immunoSEQ multiplex PCR; TCRdb's copy keeps in-frame clones and lacks some. The sample contains 380,000 or so clones, 70% to 90% of which appear only once. The sample was PBMCs or T cells enriched from blood (not recorded which). The receptors were gathered from a woman younger than 45 with acute COVID-19.

The J gene is TRBJ1-2, the V gene TRBV7-9, with a possible D match to TRBD1 (6 bases). The ends were cut back, 4 bases at V and 0 bases at J, with 9 bases in the middle. The CDR3 is made up of 14 amino acids. Germline V gives CDR1 SEHNR, CDR2 FQNEAQ (reference sequence). The CDR3: CASSSGHSNYGYTF. The CDR3 region has the DNA TGTGCCAGCAGCTCGGGACACTCTAACTATGGCTACACCTTC.

The chain uses TRBV25-1 and TRBJ2-1; weak D call: TRBD2 (5 bases). With 1 base removed from V and 7 bases from J, the gap between germline ends came to 11 bases. Germline CDR1 MGHDK, CDR2 SYGVNS. The CDR3 has 14 residues. The chain's CDR3 is CASSESHRGNEQFF. The CDR3 DNA sequence: TGTGCCAGCAGTGAATCTCACCGGGGTAATGAGCAGTTCTTC.

The chain links TRBV4-1 to TRBJ2-7; D is unresolved. Germline assignment: CDR1 MGHRA and CDR2 YSYEKL. V was trimmed by 0 bases and J by 4 bases, leaving 7 bases between them. The CDR3 sequence is 13 residues long. CDR3 amino acids: CASSQDLVYEQYF. CDR3 coding DNA: TGCGCCAGCAGCCAAGATCTAGTATACGAGCAGTACTTC.

This CDR3 is CASSQYRGMAYNEQFF. The CDR3 DNA reads as TGTGCCAGCAGCCAATACAGGGGAATGGCCTACAATGAGCAGTTCTTC. The rearrangement uses TRBV14 and TRBJ2-1; 7 nucleotides align to TRBD1. After removal of 2 bases from V and 2 bases from J, the junction contained 6 bases not matched to a gene. Germline-derived CDR1 and CDR2 are SGHDN and FVKESK. CDR3 length: 16 residues. The full variable domain, rest sourced from reference TRBV14 and TRBJ2-1, is EAGVTQFPSHSVIEKGQTVTLRCDPISGHDNLYWYRRVMGKEIKFLLHFVKESKQDESGMPNNRFLAERTGGTYSTLKVQPAELEDSGVYFCASSQYRGMAYNEQFFGPGTRLTVL.

This chain links TRBV4-3 with TRBJ1-3; a weak D match, TRBD1 (5 bases). This CDR3 is built from 13 residues. Germline lookup yields CDR1 LGHNA and CDR2 YSLEER. The V gene lost 1 base and the J gene lost 8 bases, with 9 bases spanning the gap. The CDR3 region has the DNA TGCGCCAGCAGCCAAGGGGGCACGGACACCATATATTTT. Residues: CASSQGGTDTIYF.

This chain connects TRBV30 to TRBJ1-5, with D perhaps TRBD1 (6 bases). CDR1 is GTSNPN, CDR2 SVGIG, per germline (reference sequence). The CDR3 consists of 16 residues. V was pared by 0 bases and J by 6 bases, with 18 bases between. In nucleotides, the CDR3 is TGTGCCTGGAGTGTACGAGGCAGGGGAGCATTTCAGCCCCAGCATTTT. It codes for CAWSVRGRGAFQPQHF.

The chain uses TRBV10-2 and TRBJ2-1; D gene unclear. The germline CDR1 and CDR2 sequences are WSHSY and SAAADI. Trimming cost V 4 bases and J 0 bases, with 10 bases left between them. CDR3 length: 15 amino acids. CDR3 DNA sequence: TGCGCCAGCAGTGTTACAGCCCCCTCCTACAATGAGCAGTTCTTC. Protein product: CASSVTAPSYNEQFF.

This chain joins TRBV5-1 and TRBJ2-2, with D perhaps TRBD1 (6 bases). The length of the CDR3 is 13 residues. V lost 9 bases and J lost 4, with 13 bases in between. Germline V gene sequence: CDR1 SGHRS, CDR2 YFSETQ. The CDR3 nucleotides read TGCGCCACGAACTCAGGGGTCACCGGGGAGCTGTTTTTT. Translating gives CATNSGVTGELFF.

The gene calls are TRBV5-1 and TRBJ1-3, with 8 positions matching TRBD1. The CDR3 runs 14 residues. V dropped 1 base and J dropped 8; count of bases not matched to a gene: 5. Germline V lookup: CDR1 SGHRS, CDR2 YFSETQ. In DNA form, the CDR3 reads TGCGCCAGCAGCTTGAGGGGACAGGACGACACCATATATTTT. Amino acid sequence: CASSLRGQDDTIYF.

The chain is built from TRBV24-1 and TRBJ1-1, with TRBD1 as a possible D gene (6 bases). Germline assignment: CDR1 KGHDR and CDR2 SFDVKD. This CDR3 has 13 residues. V was trimmed by 8 bases and J by 2 bases, leaving 11 bases between them. The CDR3 spells CATTQGFNTEAFF. The CDR3 nucleotides read TGTGCCACCACACAGGGTTTTAACACTGAAGCTTTCTTT.

This rearrangement joins TRBV19 to TRBJ1-1; the D gene is possibly TRBD1 (5 bases). Germline V gives CDR1 LNHDA, CDR2 SQIVND (reference sequence). CDR3 length: 15 amino acids. Deletions cut 0 bases from V and 1 base from J, with 9 bases between. Here the CDR3 reads CASSIEWGGNTEAFF. The DNA for the CDR3 is TGTGCCAGTAGTATAGAGTGGGGGGGGAACACTGAAGCTTTCTTT.

Only one count was recorded for this clone. The V and J genes are TRBV9 and TRBJ2-3; TRBD2 agrees at 11 bases. This CDR3 is 16 amino acids long. Germline V CDR1 and CDR2: SGDLS, YYNGEE. Trimming at V came to 4 bases and at J to 1 base, leaving 5 bases not matched to a gene. The CDR3 DNA reads TGTGCCAGCAGCACGCCGACTAGCGGGGGCACAGATACGCAGTATTTT. The encoded protein is CASSTPTSGGTDTQYF. Filled out from reference TRBV9 and TRBJ2-3, the complete variable domain reads DSGVTQTPKHLITATGQRVTLRCSPRSGDLSVYWYQQSLDQGLQFLIQYYNGEERAKGNILERFSAQQFPDLHSELNLSSLELGDSALYFCASSTPTSGGTDTQYFGPGTRLTVL.

The V call is TRBV30, the J call TRBJ2-1, with D tentatively TRBD2 (6 bases). Trimming cost V 5 bases and J 6 bases, with 17 bases left between them. The V gene's germline CDR1 is GTSNPN and CDR2 SVGIG (reference sequence). This CDR3 contains 14 residues. Here the CDR3 reads CAWERFGGGNEQFF. In DNA form, the CDR3 reads TGTGCCTGGGAAAGATTCGGGGGAGGCAATGAGCAGTTCTTC.

The V call is TRBV6-5, the J call TRBJ2-1; the match to TRBD2 covers 7 bases. V trimming: 5 bases; J trimming: 7 bases; junction bases outside the gene matches: 8. Germline CDR1 is MNHEY and CDR2 is SVGAGI. CDR3 length equals 14 residues. The CDR3: CASSPSGGWNEQFF. Written as DNA, the CDR3 is TGTGCCAGCAGTCCATCGGGAGGTTGGAATGAGCAGTTCTTC.